This T cell receptor beta chain was recovered during a study of blood T cell repertoires in COVID-19. Overall study context: Sources were T cells, B-cell-depleted T cells, or PBMCs; the material itself was cDNA or gDNA.

The CDR3 has 14 amino acids. From germline, CDR1 is SGHRS and CDR2 YFSETQ. Between the trimmed V and J ends, which lost 3 bases and 4 bases, there was a span of 13 bases. Per the original methods: Estimated nucleated cell counts came from reference gene primer amplification. Repertoires were generated with immunoSEQ multiplex PCR, while TCRdb's copy carries only in-frame clones and drops some. V and J calls and clone size are as listed in that table; D and trimming were resolved from the DNA. The sample has about 150,000 clones; 70% to 90% are singletons. The sample was peripheral blood. The source is a woman aged 55-70 years with COVID-19, enrolled during active disease. The V call is TRBV5-1, the J call TRBJ1-1, with a possible D match to TRBD1 (5 bases). CDR3 in amino acids: CASSWTPGGTEAFF. CDR3 nucleotides: TGCGCCAGCAGCTGGACGCCGGGGGGCACTGAAGCTTTCTTT.